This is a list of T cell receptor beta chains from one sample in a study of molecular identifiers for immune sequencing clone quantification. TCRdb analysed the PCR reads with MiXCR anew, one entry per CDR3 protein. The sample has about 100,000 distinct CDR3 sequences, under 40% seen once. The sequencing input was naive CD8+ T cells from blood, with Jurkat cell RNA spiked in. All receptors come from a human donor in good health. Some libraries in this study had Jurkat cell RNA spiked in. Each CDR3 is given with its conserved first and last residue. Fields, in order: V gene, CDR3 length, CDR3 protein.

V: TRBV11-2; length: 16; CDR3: CASSSIGTSNYNEQFF
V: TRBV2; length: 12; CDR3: CASSDRVYEQYF
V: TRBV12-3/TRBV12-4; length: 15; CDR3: CASSLPRADTGELFF
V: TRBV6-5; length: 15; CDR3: CASSLAPGQGTEAFF
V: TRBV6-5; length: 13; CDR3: CASSYSGGHEQYF
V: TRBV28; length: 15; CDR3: CASRPTPALDYEQYF
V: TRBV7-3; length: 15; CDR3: CVSSLKGGRSGELFF
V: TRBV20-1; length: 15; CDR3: CSARDPGPFGYEQFF
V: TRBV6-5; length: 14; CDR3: CASSYRGGTDTQYF
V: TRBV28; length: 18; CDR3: CASSFPSGTRSAKNIQYF
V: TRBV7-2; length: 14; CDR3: CASSSLPFGGEAFF
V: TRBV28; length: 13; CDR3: CASTPRTGYEQFF
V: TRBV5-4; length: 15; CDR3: CASSLTGGTGDEQYF
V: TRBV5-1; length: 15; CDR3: CASSLYSANTDTQLF
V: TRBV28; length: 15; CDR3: CASSGQGRGGNTKYF
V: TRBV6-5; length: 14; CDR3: CASRGLAAAFEQYF
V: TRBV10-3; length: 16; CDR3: CAISEWDRGRTDTQYF
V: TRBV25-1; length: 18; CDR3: CASSDRDRDLPPTDTQYF
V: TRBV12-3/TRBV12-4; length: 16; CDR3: CASSLALTGTYNEQFF
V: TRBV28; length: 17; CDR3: CASSTPEEGPSTDTQYF
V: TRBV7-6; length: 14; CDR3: CASSFLRNTGELFF
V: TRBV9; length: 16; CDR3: CASSDFTGLPNTEAFF
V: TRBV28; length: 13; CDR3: CASSPDRGHGYTF
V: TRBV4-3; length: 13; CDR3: CASSQGVRYEQYF
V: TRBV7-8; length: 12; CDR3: CASSSTFNEQFF
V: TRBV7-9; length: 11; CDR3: CASTGRFEAFF
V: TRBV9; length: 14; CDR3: CARCPGSYTDTQYF
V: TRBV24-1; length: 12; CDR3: CATSDLAYEQFF
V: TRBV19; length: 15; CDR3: CASSFGTRGTDTQYF
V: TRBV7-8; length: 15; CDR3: CASNVGGSIPDTQYF
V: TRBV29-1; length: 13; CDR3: CSGYSASYNEQFF
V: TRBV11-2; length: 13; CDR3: CASSPSGRKTQYF
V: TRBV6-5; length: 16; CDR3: CASSYSIGSNSYEQYF
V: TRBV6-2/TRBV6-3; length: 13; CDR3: CASKKGGNQPQHF
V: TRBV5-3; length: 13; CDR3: CASSKHPVSPQHF
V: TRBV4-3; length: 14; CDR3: CASSLRRHTDTQYF
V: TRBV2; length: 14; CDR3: CASSEVAGGDEQYF
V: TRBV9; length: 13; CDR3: CASSEGTETEAFF
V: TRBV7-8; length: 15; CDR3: CASSRTGYSNQPQHF
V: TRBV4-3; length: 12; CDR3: CASSQDAWPSVF
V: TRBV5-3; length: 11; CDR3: CASSLCAEAFF
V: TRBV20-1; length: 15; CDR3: CSASKSDRVTDTQYF
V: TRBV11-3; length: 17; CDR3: CASSLDLTGENTGELFF
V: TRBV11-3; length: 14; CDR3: CASRDRERSYEQYF
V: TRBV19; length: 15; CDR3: CASSILGLTTGELFF
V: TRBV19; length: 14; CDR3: CASSAGRNTGELFF
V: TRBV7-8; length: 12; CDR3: CATRGDRATIYF
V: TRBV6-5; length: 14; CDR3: CASNTPRPDGTQYF
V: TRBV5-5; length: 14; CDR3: CASSLWRGAYEQYF
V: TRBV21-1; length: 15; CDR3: CASSKDPGIQETQYF
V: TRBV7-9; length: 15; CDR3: CASILGALVADEQFF
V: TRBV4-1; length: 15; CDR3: CASSQDYSTSDTQYF
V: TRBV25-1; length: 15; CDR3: CASSENPNGGDEQYF